This T cell receptor beta chain was captured in a study of blood T cell repertoires in COVID-19. Across the whole study: Samples taken during acute and convalescent COVID-19 were collected in the United States, Italy and Spain. The analysed material was cDNA or gDNA that came from T cells, B-cell-depleted T cells, or PBMCs.

The CDR3 covers 17 residues. With 3 bases clipped from V and 3 bases from J, the junction kept 10 bases outside the gene matches. CDR1 is MNHNS and CDR2 is SASEGT in the germline V gene. In the original workflow: The assay estimated nucleated cells by amplifying reference gene primers. Assay used: immunoSEQ multiplex PCR; TCRdb lists only in-frame clones, some missing. V and J calls and clone size follow that table, whereas D and trimming were derived from the DNA. The sample has under 250,000 clones, about 91% seen once. The J gene is TRBJ2-7, the V gene TRBV6-1, with 11 bases matching TRBD2. Material for sequencing was peripheral blood. The TCR originated in a young man with acute or convalescent COVID-19. CDR3 coding DNA: TGTGCCAGCAGTGACCCTCGACTAGCGGGGACCCTCTACGAGCAGTACTTC. Translated, it gives CASSDPRLAGTLYEQYF.